This passage covers 7 T cell receptor beta chains from one sample sequenced in a study of OX40 agonist ivuxolimab in advanced cancers. The data were produced by immunoSEQ multiplex PCR, yet TCRdb's version contains in-frame clones alone and is incomplete. Of about 80,000 clones in the sample, approximately 90% were seen once. The specimen comprised CD4+ or CD8+ T cells sorted from blood, sampled in a trial of the OX40 agonist ivuxolimab. All receptors come from an adult with an advanced solid tumor such as melanoma, head and neck, liver or kidney cancer.

As DNA, the CDR3 is TGTGCCAGCAGCTTGTCCGGGACGGCACCCTACGAGCAGTACTTC. Translation: CASSLSGTAPYEQYF. The chain uses TRBV5-4 and TRBJ2-7; D might be TRBD1 or TRBD2, each matching 5 bases. The germline V gene has CDR1 SGHNT and CDR2 YYREEE (reference sequence). V dropped 1 base and J dropped 2 bases, with 13 bases sitting between them. There are 15 residues in the CDR3.

The chain links TRBV6-6 to TRBJ2-3; 8 nucleotides match TRBD2. The CDR3 sequence is 15 residues long. V lost 2 bases, J lost 6 bases, and 7 bases stayed unmatched. The germline gives CDR1 MNHNY, CDR2 SVGAGI (reference sequence). As DNA, the CDR3 is TGTGCCAGCAGTTACCCGGGACTAGAGGGGGATACGCAGTATTTT. Protein sequence: CASSYPGLEGDTQYF.

The chain links TRBV4-3 to TRBJ2-1; tentative D call: TRBD2 (6 bases). The CDR3 has 16 residues. Germline CDR1 and CDR2: LGHNA and YSLEER. V gave up 1 base and J gave up 6 bases, with 16 bases separating them. The CDR3, as DNA: TGCGCCAGCAGCCAAGTGATCGCGGGACCGGTCAATGAGCAGTTCTTC. Translation gives CASSQVIAGPVNEQFF.

J is TRBJ2-1 and V is TRBV7-2; 13 bases align to TRBD2. Germline V CDR1 and CDR2: SGHTA, FQGNSA. J was trimmed by 7 bases and V by 1 base; bases with no gene match: 1. This CDR3 is built from 15 residues. In nucleotides, the CDR3 is TGTGCCAGCAGCTTAGGGACTAGCGGGAGTAATGAGCAGTTCTTC. Amino acid sequence: CASSLGTSGSNEQFF.

The chain carries TRBV4-3 and TRBJ1-1; a possible D gene is TRBD1 (6 bases). The germline gives CDR1 LGHNA, CDR2 YSLEER. The CDR3 length is 16 residues. Trimming pared 0 bases from V and 0 bases from J, leaving 11 bases between. The CDR3 loop reads CASSQDRTVLNTEAFF. The DNA for the CDR3 is TGCGCCAGCAGCCAAGACCGGACAGTATTGAACACTGAAGCTTTCTTT.

The chain combines TRBV4-3 with TRBJ2-1; D tentatively reads TRBD1 or TRBD2 (5 bases each). The V and J ends lost 1 base and 7 bases respectively, with 17 bases between them. The CDR3 covers 16 residues. CDR1 LGHNA and CDR2 YSLEER come from the germline V gene. The chain's CDR3 is CASSQVSSGPGNEQFF. CDR3 nucleotides: TGCGCCAGCAGCCAAGTATCCAGCGGACCAGGGAATGAGCAGTTCTTC.

This chain joins TRBV5-1 and TRBJ2-7; D ambiguous. The CDR3 is 16 residues long. The V and J ends lost 3 bases and 2 bases respectively, with 18 bases between them. Germline CDR1 SGHRS, CDR2 YFSETQ. The CDR3 DNA follows: TGCGCCAGCAGCTCGGGCAGTAGGTGGCTTGCCTACGAGCAGTACTTC. Encoded protein: CASSSGSRWLAYEQYF.